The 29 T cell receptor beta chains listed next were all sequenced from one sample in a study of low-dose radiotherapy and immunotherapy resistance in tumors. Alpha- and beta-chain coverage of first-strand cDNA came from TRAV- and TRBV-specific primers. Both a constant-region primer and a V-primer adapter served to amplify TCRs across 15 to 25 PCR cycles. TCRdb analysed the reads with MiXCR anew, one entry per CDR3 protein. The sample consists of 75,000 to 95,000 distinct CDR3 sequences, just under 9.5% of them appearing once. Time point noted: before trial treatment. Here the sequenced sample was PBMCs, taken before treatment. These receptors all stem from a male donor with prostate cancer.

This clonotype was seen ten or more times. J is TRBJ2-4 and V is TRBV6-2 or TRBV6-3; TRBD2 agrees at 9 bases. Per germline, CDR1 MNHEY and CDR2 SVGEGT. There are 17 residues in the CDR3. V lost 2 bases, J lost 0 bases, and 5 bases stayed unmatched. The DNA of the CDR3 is TGTGCCAGCAGTTACCCAGTACTAGCGGGAGCCAAAAACATTCAGTACTTC. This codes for CASSYPVLAGAKNIQYF.

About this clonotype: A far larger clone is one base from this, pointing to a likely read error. The CDR3 loop is CASSSSGTSGSGNEQYF. The CDR3 DNA is TGTGCCAGCAGTTCCTCGGGGACTAGCGGGAGTGGTAATGAGCAGTACTTC. This chain links TRBV28 with TRBJ2-7; the match to TRBD2 covers 14 bases. The CDR3 is 17 amino acids. Germline V gives CDR1 MDHEN, CDR2 SYDVKM. The junction had 12 bases not matched to a gene; V was cut back by 4 bases and J by 7 bases.

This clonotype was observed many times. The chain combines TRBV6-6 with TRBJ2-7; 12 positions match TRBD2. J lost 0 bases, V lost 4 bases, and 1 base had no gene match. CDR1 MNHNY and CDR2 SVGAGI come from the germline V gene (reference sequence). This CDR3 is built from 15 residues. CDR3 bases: TGTGCCAGCAGTTCGACTAGCGGGAGCTCCTACGAGCAGTACTTC. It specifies CASSSTSGSSYEQYF.

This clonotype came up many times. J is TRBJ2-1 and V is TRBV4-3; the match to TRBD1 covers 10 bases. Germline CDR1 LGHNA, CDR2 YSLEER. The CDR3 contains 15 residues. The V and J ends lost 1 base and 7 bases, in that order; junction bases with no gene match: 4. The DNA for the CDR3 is TGCGCCAGCAGCCAAGGACAGGGGGCCTGGAATGAGCAGTTCTTC. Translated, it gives CASSQGQGAWNEQFF.

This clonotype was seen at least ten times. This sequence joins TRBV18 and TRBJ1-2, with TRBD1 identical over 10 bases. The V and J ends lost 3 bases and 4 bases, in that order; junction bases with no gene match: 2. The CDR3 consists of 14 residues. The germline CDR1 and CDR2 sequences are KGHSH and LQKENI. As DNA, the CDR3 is TGTGCCAGCTCACCTGACAGGGGGCCCTATGGCTACACCTTC. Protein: CASSPDRGPYGYTF.

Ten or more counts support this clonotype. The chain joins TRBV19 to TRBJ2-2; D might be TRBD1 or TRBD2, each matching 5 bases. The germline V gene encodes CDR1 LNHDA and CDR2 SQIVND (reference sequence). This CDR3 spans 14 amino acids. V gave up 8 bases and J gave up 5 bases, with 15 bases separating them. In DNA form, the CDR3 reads TGTGCCAGTCATAAAACGGGGCCTACCGGGGAGCTGTTTTTT. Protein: CASHKTGPTGELFF.

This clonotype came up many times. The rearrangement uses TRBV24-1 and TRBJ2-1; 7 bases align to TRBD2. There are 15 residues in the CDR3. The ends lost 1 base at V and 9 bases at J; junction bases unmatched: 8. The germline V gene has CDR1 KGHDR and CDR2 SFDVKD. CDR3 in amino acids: CATSDFGVPGGEQFF. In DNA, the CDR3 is TGTGCCACCAGTGATTTTGGGGTACCGGGGGGTGAGCAGTTCTTC.

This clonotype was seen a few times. The CDR3 region is CASSRTTSGSTDTQYF. The CDR3 DNA sequence: TGTGCCAGCAGCCGTACGACTAGCGGAAGCACAGATACGCAGTATTTT. The chain carries TRBV7-3 and TRBJ2-3; 9 bases are shared with TRBD2. Trimming cost V 5 bases and J 0 bases; bases outside gene matches: 6. The CDR3 totals 16 residues. Germline-derived CDR1 and CDR2 are SGHTA and FQGTGA.

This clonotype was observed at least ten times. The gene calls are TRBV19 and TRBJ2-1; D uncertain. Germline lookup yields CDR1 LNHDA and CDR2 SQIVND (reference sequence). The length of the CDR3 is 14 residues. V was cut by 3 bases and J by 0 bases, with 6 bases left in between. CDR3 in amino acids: CASSIPSSYNEQFF. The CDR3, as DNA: TGTGCCAGTAGTATCCCGAGCTCCTACAATGAGCAGTTCTTC. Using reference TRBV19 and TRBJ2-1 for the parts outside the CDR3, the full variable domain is DGGITQSPKYLFRKEGQNVTLSCEQNLNHDAMYWYRQDPGQGLRLIYYSQIVNDFQKGDIAEGYSVSREKKESFPLTVTSAQKNPTAFYLCASSIPSSYNEQFFGPGTRLTVL.

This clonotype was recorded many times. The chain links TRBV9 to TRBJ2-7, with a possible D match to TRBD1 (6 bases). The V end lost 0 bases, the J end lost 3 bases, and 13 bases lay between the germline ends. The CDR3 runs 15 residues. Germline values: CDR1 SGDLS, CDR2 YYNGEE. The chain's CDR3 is CASSVAPGAGYEQYF. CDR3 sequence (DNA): TGTGCCAGCAGCGTAGCCCCAGGGGCAGGCTACGAGCAGTACTTC.

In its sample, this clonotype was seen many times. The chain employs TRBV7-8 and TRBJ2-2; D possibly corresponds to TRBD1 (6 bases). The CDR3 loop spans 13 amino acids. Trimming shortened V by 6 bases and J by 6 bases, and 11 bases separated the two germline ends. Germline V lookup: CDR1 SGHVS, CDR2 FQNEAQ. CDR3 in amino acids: CASRPTGSGELFF. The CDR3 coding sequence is TGTGCCAGCAGACCCACAGGGTCCGGGGAGCTGTTTTTT.

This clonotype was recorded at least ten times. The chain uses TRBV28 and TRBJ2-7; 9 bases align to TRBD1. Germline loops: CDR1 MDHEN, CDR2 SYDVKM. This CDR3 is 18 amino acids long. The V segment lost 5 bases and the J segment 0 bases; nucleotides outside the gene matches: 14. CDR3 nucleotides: TGTGCCAGCAGTCCGGGGACAGGGTGGGGGAGAAGCTCCTACGAGCAGTACTTC. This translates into CASSPGTGWGRSSYEQYF.

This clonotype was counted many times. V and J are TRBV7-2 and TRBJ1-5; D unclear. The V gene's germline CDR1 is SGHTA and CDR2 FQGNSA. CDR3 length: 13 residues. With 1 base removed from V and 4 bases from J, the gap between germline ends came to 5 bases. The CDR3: CASSLVKNQPQHF. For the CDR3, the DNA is TGTGCCAGCAGCTTAGTAAAGAATCAGCCCCAGCATTTT.

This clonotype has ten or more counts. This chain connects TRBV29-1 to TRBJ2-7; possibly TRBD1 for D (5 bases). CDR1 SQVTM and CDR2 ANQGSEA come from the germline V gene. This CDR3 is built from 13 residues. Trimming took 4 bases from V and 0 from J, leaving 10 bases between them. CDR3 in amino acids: CSVVAGSSYEQYF. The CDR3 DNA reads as TGCAGCGTTGTGGCAGGGTCCTCCTACGAGCAGTACTTC.

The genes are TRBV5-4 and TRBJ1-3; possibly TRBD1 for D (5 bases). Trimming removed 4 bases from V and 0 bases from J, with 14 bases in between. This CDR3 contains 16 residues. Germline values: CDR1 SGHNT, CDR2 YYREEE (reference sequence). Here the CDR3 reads CASSLRDASSGNTIYF. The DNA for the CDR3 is TGTGCCAGCAGCCTCCGGGACGCCAGCTCTGGAAACACCATATATTTT.

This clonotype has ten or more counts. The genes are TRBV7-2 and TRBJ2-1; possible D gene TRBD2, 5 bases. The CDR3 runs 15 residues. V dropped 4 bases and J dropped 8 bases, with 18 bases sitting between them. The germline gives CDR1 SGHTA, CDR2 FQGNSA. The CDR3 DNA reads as TGTGCCAGCAGCTCGCCATTGGAGAGGGTCCATGAGCAGTTCTTC. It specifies CASSSPLERVHEQFF.

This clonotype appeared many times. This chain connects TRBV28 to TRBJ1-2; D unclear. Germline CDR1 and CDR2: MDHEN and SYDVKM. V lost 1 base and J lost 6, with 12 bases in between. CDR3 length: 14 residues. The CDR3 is CASSLSAGLDGYTF. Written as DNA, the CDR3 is TGTGCCAGCAGTTTATCGGCGGGTCTGGATGGCTACACCTTC.

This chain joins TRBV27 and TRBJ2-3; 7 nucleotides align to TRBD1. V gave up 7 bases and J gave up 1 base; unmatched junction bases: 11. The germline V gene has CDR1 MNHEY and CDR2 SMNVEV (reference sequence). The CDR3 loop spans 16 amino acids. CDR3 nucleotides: TGTGCCAGCATCCGGGACAGCAAAAAACGCACAGATACGCAGTATTTT. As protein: CASIRDSKKRTDTQYF.

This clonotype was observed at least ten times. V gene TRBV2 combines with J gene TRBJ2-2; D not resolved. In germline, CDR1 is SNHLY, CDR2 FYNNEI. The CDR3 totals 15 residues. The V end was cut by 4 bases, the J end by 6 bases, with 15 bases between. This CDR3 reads CASSVGSSLSGELFF. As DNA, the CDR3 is TGTGCCAGCAGTGTGGGTAGTAGCTTGTCCGGGGAGCTGTTTTTT.

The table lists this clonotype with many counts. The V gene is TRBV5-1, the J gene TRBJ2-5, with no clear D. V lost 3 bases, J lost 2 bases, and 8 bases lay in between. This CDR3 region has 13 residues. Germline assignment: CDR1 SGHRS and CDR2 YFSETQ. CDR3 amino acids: CASSWTEQETQYF. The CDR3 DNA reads TGCGCCAGCAGCTGGACGGAGCAAGAGACCCAGTACTTC.

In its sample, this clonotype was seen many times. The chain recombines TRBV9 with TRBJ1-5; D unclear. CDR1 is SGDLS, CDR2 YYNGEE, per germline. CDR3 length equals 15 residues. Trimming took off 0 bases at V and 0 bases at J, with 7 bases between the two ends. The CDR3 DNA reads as TGTGCCAGCAGCGTAGGGGATAATAGCAATCAGCCCCAGCATTTT. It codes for CASSVGDNSNQPQHF.

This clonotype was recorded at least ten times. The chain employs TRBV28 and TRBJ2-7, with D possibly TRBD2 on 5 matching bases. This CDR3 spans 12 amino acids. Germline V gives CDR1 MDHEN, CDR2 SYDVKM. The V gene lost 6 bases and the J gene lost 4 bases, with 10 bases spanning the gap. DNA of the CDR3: TGTGCCAGCAGAGGACTTCCTTACGAGCAGTACTTC. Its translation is CASRGLPYEQYF.

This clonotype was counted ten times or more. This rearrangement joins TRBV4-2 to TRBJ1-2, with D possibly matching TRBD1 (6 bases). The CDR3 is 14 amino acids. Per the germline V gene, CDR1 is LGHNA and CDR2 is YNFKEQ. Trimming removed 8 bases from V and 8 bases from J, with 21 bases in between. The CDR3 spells CASARDLGAGGYTF. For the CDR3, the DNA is TGTGCCAGCGCTAGAGACCTGGGGGCCGGGGGCTACACCTTC.

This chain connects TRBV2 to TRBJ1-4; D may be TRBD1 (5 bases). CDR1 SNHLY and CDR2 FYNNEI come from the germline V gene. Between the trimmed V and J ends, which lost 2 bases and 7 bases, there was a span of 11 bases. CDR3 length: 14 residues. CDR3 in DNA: TGTGCCAGCAGTGAAATCCAGGGTCGTGAAAAACTGTTTTTT. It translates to CASSEIQGREKLFF.

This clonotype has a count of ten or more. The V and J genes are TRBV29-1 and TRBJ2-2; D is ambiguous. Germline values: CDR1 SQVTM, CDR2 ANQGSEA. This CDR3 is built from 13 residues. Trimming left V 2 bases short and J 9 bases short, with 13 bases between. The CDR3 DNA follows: TGCAGCGTTGAATTCCCCGGCGACCGGGAGCTGTTTTTT. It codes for CSVEFPGDRELFF.

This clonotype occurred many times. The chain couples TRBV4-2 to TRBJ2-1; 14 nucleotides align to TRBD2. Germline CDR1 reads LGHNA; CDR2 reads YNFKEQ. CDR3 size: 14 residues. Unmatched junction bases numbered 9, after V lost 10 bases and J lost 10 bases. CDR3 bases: TGTGCCACCGCCCCGGGACTAGCGGGAGACGAGCAGTTCTTC. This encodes CATAPGLAGDEQFF.

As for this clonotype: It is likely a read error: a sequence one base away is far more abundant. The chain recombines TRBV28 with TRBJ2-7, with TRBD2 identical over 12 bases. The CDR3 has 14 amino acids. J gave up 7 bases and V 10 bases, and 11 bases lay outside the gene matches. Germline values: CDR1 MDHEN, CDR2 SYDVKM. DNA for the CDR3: TGTGCCACCTCGACTAGCGGGGGATCTCTTGAGCAGTACTTC. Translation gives CATSTSGGSLEQYF.

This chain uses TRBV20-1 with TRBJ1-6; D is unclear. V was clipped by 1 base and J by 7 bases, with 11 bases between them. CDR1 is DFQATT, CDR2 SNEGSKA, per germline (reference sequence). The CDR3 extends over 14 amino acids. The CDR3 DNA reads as TGCAGTGCTAGAGTGAGACCGTTGAATTCACCCCTCCACTTT. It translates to CSARVRPLNSPLHF.

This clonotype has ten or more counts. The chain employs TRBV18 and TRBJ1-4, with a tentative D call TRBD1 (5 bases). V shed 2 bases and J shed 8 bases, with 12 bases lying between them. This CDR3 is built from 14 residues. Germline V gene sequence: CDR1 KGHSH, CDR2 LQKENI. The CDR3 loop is CASSPSGGGEKLFF. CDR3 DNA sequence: TGTGCCAGCTCACCATCCGGGGGAGGAGAAAAACTGTTTTTT. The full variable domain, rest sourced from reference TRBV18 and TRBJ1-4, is NAGVMQNPRHLVRRRGQEARLRCSPMKGHSHVYWYRQLPEEGLKFMVYLQKENIIDESGMPKERFSAEFPKEGPSILRIQQVVRGDSAAYFCASSPSGGGEKLFFGSGTQLSVL.